The present TCR beta chain was sequenced within a study of early T cells in non-severe SARS-CoV-2 infection. Study context: The sequenced material was bulk RNA from unsorted whole blood, and its chains were unpaired. Study-level results: Using VDJdb, the matching emphasized anti-spike CD8 responses while missing private and CD4 specificities.

Germline V gene sequence: CDR1 DFQATT, CDR2 SNEGSKA (reference sequence). CDR3 size: 15 residues. V was pared by 2 bases and J by 2 bases, with 15 bases between. Concerning this clonotype: Its cognate antigen is unknown.

Unique molecular identifiers were added to individual cDNA molecules. TCRdb itself ran the 5' RACE reads through MiXCR, one entry per CDR3 protein. The sample consists of about 98,000 distinct CDR3 sequences, about 10% of them appearing once. The genes are TRBV20-1 and TRBJ1-1; no definite D call. The sequenced material came from whole blood. The origin of this receptor is an adult who was a healthcare worker with PCR-confirmed SARS-CoV-2 infection or an uninfected control (not recorded which). The CDR3 sequence: CSARRPGQTNTEAFF. The CDR3 bases are TGCAGTGCTAGAAGACCGGGCCAGACCAACACTGAAGCTTTCTTT.